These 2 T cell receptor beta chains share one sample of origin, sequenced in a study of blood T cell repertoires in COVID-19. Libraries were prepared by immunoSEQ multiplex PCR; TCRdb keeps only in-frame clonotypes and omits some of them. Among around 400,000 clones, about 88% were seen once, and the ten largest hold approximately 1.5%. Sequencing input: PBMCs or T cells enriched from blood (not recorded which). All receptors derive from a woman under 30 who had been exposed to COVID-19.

CDR3 amino acids: CSVAVSGTNEKLFF. CDR3 sequence (DNA): TGCAGCGTCGCGGTCAGTGGGACTAATGAAAAACTGTTTTTT. This chain uses TRBV29-1 with TRBJ1-4, with D uncertain. The CDR3 runs to 14 residues. The germline V gene has CDR1 SQVTM and CDR2 ANQGSEA. V dropped 6 bases and J dropped 2 bases, with 13 bases sitting between them. Filled out from reference TRBV29-1 and TRBJ1-4, the complete variable domain reads SAVISQKPSRDICQRGTSLTIQCQVDSQVTMMFWYRQQPGQSLTLIATANQGSEATYESGFVIDKFPISRPNLTFSTLTVSNMSPEDSSIYLCSVAVSGTNEKLFFGSGTQLSVL.

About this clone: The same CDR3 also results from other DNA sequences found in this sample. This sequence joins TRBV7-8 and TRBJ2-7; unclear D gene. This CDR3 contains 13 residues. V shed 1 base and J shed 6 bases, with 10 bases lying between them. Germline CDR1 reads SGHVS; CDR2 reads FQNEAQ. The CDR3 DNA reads TGTGCCAGCAGCTTAGGACTTACCGGCGAGCAGTACTTC. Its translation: CASSLGLTGEQYF.